A single sample is the source of the 14 T cell receptor beta chains below, sequenced in a study of shared clonotypes between healthy human individuals. Assay: immunoSEQ multiplex PCR; the TCRdb copy retains only in-frame clones and omits some. Of over 850,000 clones listed, approximately 80% are singletons. Sequenced sample: memory CD4+ T cells from PBMCs. The subset here: CD45RA-negative fraction. The source of these receptors is a man younger than 35 in good health. Some clones in this sample may be carry-over from other donors' samples.

The V call is TRBV7-9, the J call TRBJ2-7; 7 bases match TRBD2. This CDR3 is built from 14 residues. The junction had 11 bases not matched to a gene; V was cut back by 5 bases and J by 7 bases. Per the germline V gene, CDR1 is SEHNR and CDR2 is FQNEAQ (reference sequence). The CDR3, as DNA: TGTGCCAGCAGCCCATTAAGCGGGGCCTGGGAGCAGTACTTC. Translated, it gives CASSPLSGAWEQYF. Full variable domain (missing parts from reference TRBV7-9 and TRBJ2-7): DTGVSQNPRHKITKRGQNVTFRCDPISEHNRLYWYRQTLGQGPEFLTYFQNEAQLEKSRLLSDRFSAERPKGSFSTLEIQRTEQGDSAMYLCASSPLSGAWEQYFGPGTRLTVT.

This clone was found once. V is TRBV10-3 and J is TRBJ2-1, with 7 bases matching TRBD2. The germline CDR1 and CDR2 sequences are ENHRY and SYGVKD. V shed 0 bases and J 5 bases; nucleotides not matched to a gene: 10. The length of the CDR3 is 17 residues. CDR3 bases: TGTGCCATCAGTGAGTCGACTCCAGGGAGGGGTAACAATGAGCAGTTCTTC. Its protein is CAISESTPGRGNNEQFF.

The CDR3 bases are TGTGCCAGTAGCCCGGACGGGGGAAACACCATATATTTT. This gives the protein CASSPDGGNTIYF. The rearrangement uses TRBV19 and TRBJ1-3; the D is unclear. CDR3 length: 13 amino acids. Germline V gene sequence: CDR1 LNHDA, CDR2 SQIVND (reference sequence). V was cut by 6 bases and J by 4 bases, with 10 bases left in between.

The chain is built from TRBV29-1 and TRBJ1-1; D is possibly TRBD1 (6 bases). Germline V lookup: CDR1 SQVTM, CDR2 ANQGSEA. Deletions cut 7 bases from V and 5 bases from J, with 23 bases between. The CDR3 sequence is 15 residues long. CDR3 residues: CSAIPQQGAGTEAFF. The CDR3 DNA is TGCAGCGCTATTCCCCAACAGGGCGCGGGGACTGAAGCTTTCTTT. Looking up the rest from reference TRBV29-1 and TRBJ1-1 gives the full variable domain: SAVISQKPSRDICQRGTSLTIQCQVDSQVTMMFWYRQQPGQSLTLIATANQGSEATYESGFVIDKFPISRPNLTFSTLTVSNMSPEDSSIYLCSAIPQQGAGTEAFFGQGTRLTVV.

Turning to this clone: A much larger clone lies one base from this, so it may be a read error. The identical CDR3 is also encoded by other nucleotide sequences in the sample. The rearrangement links TRBV9 to TRBJ2-1, with TRBD2 matching over 8 bases. J was trimmed by 0 bases and V by 2 bases; bases with no gene match: 1. In germline, CDR1 is SGDLS, CDR2 YYNGEE. This CDR3 contains 15 residues. CDR3 amino acids: CASSVSGSSYNEQFF. CDR3 coding DNA: TGTGCCAGCAGCGTGAGCGGGAGCTCCTACAATGAGCAGTTCTTC.

The rearrangement joins TRBV6-1 to TRBJ2-2; 7 nucleotides line up with TRBD1. Unmatched junction bases numbered 4, after V lost 3 bases and J lost 3 bases. CDR1 is MNHNS and CDR2 is SASEGT in the germline V gene. The CDR3 length is 15 residues. CDR3 in amino acids: CASSEWDRHTGELFF. CDR3 in DNA: TGTGCCAGCAGTGAGTGGGACAGACACACCGGGGAGCTGTTTTTT.

Regarding this clone: The same CDR3 arises from other DNA sequences in this sample as well. The V call is TRBV7-8, the J call TRBJ1-3, with D unclear. Germline V lookup: CDR1 SGHVS, CDR2 FQNEAQ. Deletions cut 5 bases from V and 4 bases from J, with 6 bases between. This CDR3 region has 12 residues. This CDR3 is CASSLGGNTIYF. CDR3 DNA: TGTGCCAGCAGCCTAGGCGGAAACACCATATATTTT.

The chain combines TRBV4-3 with TRBJ2-3; the D gene is possibly TRBD1 (5 bases). The length of the CDR3 is 15 residues. Per the germline V gene, CDR1 is LGHNA and CDR2 is YSLEER. V gave up 1 base and J gave up 5 bases, with 13 bases separating them. For the CDR3, the DNA is TGCGCCAGCAGCCAAGTAGGGGATTTGGTAGATACGCAGTATTTT. Amino acids: CASSQVGDLVDTQYF.

As to this clone: Mismatch with germline at one junction end may stem from a read error. The chain is built from TRBV5-8 and TRBJ2-3, with TRBD1 matching over 7 bases. Germline V gene lookup returns CDR1 SGHTS and CDR2 YDEGEE. The CDR3 has 13 residues. Here the CDR3 reads CASRLTGTAYSHF. The DNA for the CDR3 is TGTGCCAGCAGACTTACCGGGACAGCCTATTCACATTTT. Variable domain in full (rest from reference TRBV5-8 and TRBJ2-3): EAGVTQSPTHLIKTRGQQATLRCSPISGHTSVYWYQQALGLGLQFLLWYDEGEERNRGNFPPRFSGRQFPNYSSELNVNALELEDSALYLCASRLTGTAYSHFGPGTRLTVL.

This clone was recorded only once. V gene TRBV18 combines with J gene TRBJ2-1, with TRBD2 identical over 9 bases. With 3 bases clipped from V and 9 bases from J, the junction kept 3 bases outside the gene matches. Looked up from germline, CDR1 is KGHSH and CDR2 is LQKENI. CDR3 size: 13 residues. Here the CDR3 reads CASSPISGSEQFF. DNA of the CDR3: TGTGCCAGCTCACCTATTAGCGGGAGTGAGCAGTTCTTC. The full variable domain, its missing parts supplied by reference TRBV18 and TRBJ2-1, is NAGVMQNPRHLVRRRGQEARLRCSPMKGHSHVYWYRQLPEEGLKFMVYLQKENIIDESGMPKERFSAEFPKEGPSILRIQQVVRGDSAAYFCASSPISGSEQFFGPGTRLTVL.

The V gene is TRBV11-2, the J gene TRBJ2-2; TRBD2 aligns across 7 bases. This CDR3 region has 17 residues. The germline V gene has CDR1 SGHAT and CDR2 FQNNGV. V shed 5 bases, J shed 3 bases, and the junction held 12 bases outside the gene matches. CDR3 region: CASSRKGRAVDTGELFF. The DNA of the CDR3 is TGTGCCAGCAGCCGAAAGGGGAGGGCCGTCGACACCGGGGAGCTGTTTTTT. The variable domain in full, completed from reference TRBV11-2 and TRBJ2-2, reads EAGVAQSPRYKIIEKRQSVAFWCNPISGHATLYWYQQILGQGPKLLIQFQNNGVVDDSQLPKDRFSAERLKGVDSTLKIQPAKLEDSAVYLCASSRKGRAVDTGELFFGEGSRLTVL.

This rearrangement joins TRBV14 to TRBJ2-7; D gene unclear. Germline values: CDR1 SGHDN, CDR2 FVKESK. This CDR3 is built from 15 residues. The germline V and J ends were trimmed by 1 base and 4 bases, with 14 bases remaining between them. In DNA, the CDR3 is TGTGCCAGCAGCCAAGGAGAGGCGAGGTGGTACGAGCAGTACTTC. This gives the protein CASSQGEARWYEQYF.

The rearrangement joins TRBV7-8 to TRBJ1-1; a possible D gene is TRBD1 (5 bases). The CDR3 runs to 14 residues. In germline, CDR1 is SGHVS, CDR2 FQNEAQ. V was cut by 2 bases and J by 3 bases, with 10 bases left in between. The CDR3 DNA sequence: TGTGCCAGCAGCTTAAGGGGATTGGACACTGAAGCTTTCTTT. Its translation is CASSLRGLDTEAFF.

The chain combines TRBV11-2 with TRBJ2-6, with TRBD2 identical over 9 bases. J was trimmed by 3 bases and V by 6 bases; bases with no gene match: 15. This CDR3 region has 19 residues. Germline CDR1 reads SGHAT; CDR2 reads FQNNGV. The CDR3 coding sequence is TGTGCCAGCAGTCCCGGATGGCGGGAGGGCCTCCGTGGGGCCAACGTCCTGACTTTC. It is translated as CASSPGWREGLRGANVLTF.